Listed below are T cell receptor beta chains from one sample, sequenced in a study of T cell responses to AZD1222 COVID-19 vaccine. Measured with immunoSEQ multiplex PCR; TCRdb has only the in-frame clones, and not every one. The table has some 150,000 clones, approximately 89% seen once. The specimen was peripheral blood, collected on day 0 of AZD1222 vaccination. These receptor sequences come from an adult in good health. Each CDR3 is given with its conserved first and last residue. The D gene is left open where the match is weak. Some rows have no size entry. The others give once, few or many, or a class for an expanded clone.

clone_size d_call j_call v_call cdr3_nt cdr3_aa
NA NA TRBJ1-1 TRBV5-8 TGTGCCAGCAGCCGGGTCTCTGAAGCTTTCTTT CASSRVSEAFF
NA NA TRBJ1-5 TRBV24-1 TGTGCCACCAGTGATTCTCGGACAGATAGCAATCAGCCCCAGCATTTT CATSDSRTDSNQPQHF
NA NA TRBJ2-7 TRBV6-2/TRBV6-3 TGTGCCAGCAGTACCGAAGGTTACGAGCAGTACTTC CASSTEGYEQYF
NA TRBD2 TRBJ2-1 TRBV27 TGTGCCAGCAGTTCGCGACTACTAGCGGGCTACAATGAGCAGTTCTTC CASSSRLLAGYNEQFF
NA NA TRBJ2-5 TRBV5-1 TGCGCCAGCAGCTTGGACGGGCAGTCCGCGTCTCGGGAGACCCAGTACTTC CASSLDGQSASRETQYF
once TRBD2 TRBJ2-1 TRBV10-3 TGTGCCATCAGTGTGGGTAGCGGGGTCTACAATGAGCAGTTCTTC CAISVGSGVYNEQFF
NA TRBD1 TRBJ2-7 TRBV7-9 TGTGCCAGCAGCCCCGCCCCCACGACAGGGGGACTCTACGAGCAGTACTTC CASSPAPTTGGLYEQYF
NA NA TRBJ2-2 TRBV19 TGTGCCAGTAGGAGCCGGCTGTACACCGGGGAGCTGTTTTTT CASRSRLYTGELFF
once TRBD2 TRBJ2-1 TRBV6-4 TGTGCCAGCAGTGGGACTAGCGGGAGTCGCAATGAGCAGTTCTTC CASSGTSGSRNEQFF
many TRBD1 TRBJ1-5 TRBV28 TGTGCCAGCAGATCGGACAGGAGAAAGCTATATAGCAATCAGCCCCAGCATTTT CASRSDRRKLYSNQPQHF
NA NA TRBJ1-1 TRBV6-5 TGTGCCAGCAGGTGGACTGAAGCTTTCTTT CASRWTEAFF
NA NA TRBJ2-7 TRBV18 TGTGCCAGCTCACCAACCCAGGGGCGATACGAGCAGTACTTC CASSPTQGRYEQYF
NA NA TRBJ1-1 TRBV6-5 TGTGCCAGCAGTTACACCAGGGTGAGCACTGAAGCTTTCTTT CASSYTRVSTEAFF
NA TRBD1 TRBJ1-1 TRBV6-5 TGTGCCAGCAGTCTATCCGGGACAGTCACTGAAGCTTTCTTT CASSLSGTVTEAFF
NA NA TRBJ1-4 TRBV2 TGTGCCAGCAGCCCTACGGGTAATCCAACTGAAAAACTGTTTTTT CASSPTGNPTEKLFF
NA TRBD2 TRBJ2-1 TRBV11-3 TGTGCCAGCAGCCTTAGCGGGAGCAACAATGAGCAGTTCTTC CASSLSGSNNEQFF
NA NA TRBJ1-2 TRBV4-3 TGCGCCAGCAGCCAAGATGGGGGTTATGGCTACACCTTC CASSQDGGYGYTF
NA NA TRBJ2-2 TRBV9 TGTGCCAGCAGCGTGCGGGGGCAAGGACTAGGCTATAACCCGACCGGGGAGCTGTTTTTT CASSVRGQGLGYNPTGELFF
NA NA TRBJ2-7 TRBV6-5 TGTGCCAGCAAGGAGGGAATTGCCTCCTACGAGCAGTACTTC CASKEGIASYEQYF
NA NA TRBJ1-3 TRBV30 TGTGCCTGGAGTGTAGAGGGACCTGGAAACACCATATATTTT CAWSVEGPGNTIYF
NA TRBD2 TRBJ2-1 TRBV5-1 TGCGCCAGCGGTTCTGAGCCCGGGGGGACCAATGAGCAGTTCTTC CASGSEPGGTNEQFF
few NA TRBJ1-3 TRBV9 TGTGCCAGCAGCCCGGACGCACCCGCGGGTGGAAACACCATATATTTT CASSPDAPAGGNTIYF
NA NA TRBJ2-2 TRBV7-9 TGTGCCAGCCAGCGGGCCGCCCTGACCGGGGAGCTGTTTTTT CASQRAALTGELFF
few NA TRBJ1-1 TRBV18 TGTGCCAGCTCCCTGCGGACGGTGAACACTGAAGCTTTCTTT CASSLRTVNTEAFF
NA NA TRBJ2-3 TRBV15 TGTGCCACCAGCAGAGATTTCCGGGGTGACACAGATACGCAGTATTTT CATSRDFRGDTDTQYF
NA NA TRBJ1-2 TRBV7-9 TGTGCCAGCAGCTTAGTTGCTGGGGACGGCTACACCTTC CASSLVAGDGYTF
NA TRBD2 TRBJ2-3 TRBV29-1 TGCAGCGTCGGGACTAGCGGTATAAGTACAGATACGCAGTATTTT CSVGTSGISTDTQYF
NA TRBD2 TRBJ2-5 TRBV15 TGTGCCACCAGCAGGGGGGGGACTAGCTTGGCGGAGACCCAGTACTTC CATSRGGTSLAETQYF
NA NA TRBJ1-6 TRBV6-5 TGTGCCAGCAGTTACGCACACAGGGTTACGGGATCACCCCTCCACTTT CASSYAHRVTGSPLHF
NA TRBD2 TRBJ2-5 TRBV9 TGTGCCAGCAGCGTAGGGGGTAGCGGGAAACTAGAGACCCAGTACTTC CASSVGGSGKLETQYF
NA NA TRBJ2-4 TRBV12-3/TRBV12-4 TGTGCCAGCACTCTAGGAGCCAAAAACATTCAGTACTTC CASTLGAKNIQYF
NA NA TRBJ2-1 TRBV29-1 TGCAGCGTTCGGGGCGTCAGGGCGGATGAGCAGTTCTTC CSVRGVRADEQFF
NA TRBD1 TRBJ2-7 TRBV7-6 TGTGCCAGCAGCTTAGAATCGGGACAGAACTACGAGCAGTACTTC CASSLESGQNYEQYF
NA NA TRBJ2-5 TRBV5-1 TGCGCCAGCAGCTTGATGGGTTTCGGAGAGACCCAGTACTTC CASSLMGFGETQYF
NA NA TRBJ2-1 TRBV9 TGTGCCAGCAGCGTAGGGGCGGGTTCCCACAATGAGCAGTTCTTC CASSVGAGSHNEQFF
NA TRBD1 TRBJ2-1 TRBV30 TGTGCCTGGAGTGAGAGGGGGCGTAATGAGCAGTTCTTC CAWSERGRNEQFF
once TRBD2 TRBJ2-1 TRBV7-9 TGTGCCAGCAGCTCGTCCGGCGGGAGGTCCTATGAGCAGTTCTTC CASSSSGGRSYEQFF
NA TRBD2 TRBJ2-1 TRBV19 TGTGCCAGTACCATACTAGCGGGAGGGCTGAATGAGCAGTTCTTC CASTILAGGLNEQFF
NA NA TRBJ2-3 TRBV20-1 TGCAGTGCTAGAGTCTACATGGGGCAGTATTTT CSARVYMGQYF
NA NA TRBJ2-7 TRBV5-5 TGTGCCAGCAGCTTGGTTCCGAGCTACGAGCAGTACTTC CASSLVPSYEQYF
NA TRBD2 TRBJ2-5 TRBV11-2 TGTGCCAGCAGCTTAAGGGCGGGAGGGCCCGGAGAGACCCAGTACTTC CASSLRAGGPGETQYF
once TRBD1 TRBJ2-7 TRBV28 TGTGCCAGCAGCCCTGCCGGGACAGGTACCTACGAGCAGTACTTC CASSPAGTGTYEQYF
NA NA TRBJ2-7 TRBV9 TGTGCCAGCAGCGGGACCCAACTAGGCAGCTCCTACGAGCAGTACTTC CASSGTQLGSSYEQYF
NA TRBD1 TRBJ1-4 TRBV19 TGTGCCAGTAAACAGGGGGTGATAACTAATGAAAAACTGTTTTTT CASKQGVITNEKLFF